This T cell receptor beta chain stems from a study of identical twins. TCRdb re-derived calls from the 5' RACE reads in MiXCR, one entry per CDR3 protein. This table has 200,000 to 300,000 distinct CDR3 sequences, around 6.6% appearing once. V shed 2 bases and J shed 2 bases, with 15 bases lying between them. The CDR3 length is 17 residues. Germline CDR1 and CDR2: SGHVS and FNYEAQ. General study points: Memory repertoires showed no such pattern, whereas abundant cord blood beta clonotypes carried fewer insertions.

In this sample, this clonotype turned up many times. Its antigen remains unidentified. These data are also associated with another study on yellow fever vaccine responses in identical twins. That work adds: Reportedly, the T cell response mounted by twins to vaccine seemed partly convergent, partly personalized.

The receptor was isolated from a woman aged 18-29 years in good health. The specimen was memory (CD45RO+) T cells sorted from blood. This sequence joins TRBV7-6 and TRBJ2-2; D perhaps matches TRBD1 (5 bases). The CDR3 nucleotides read TGTGCCAGCAGCTTAAGGGGCGGAGCAGTCAACACCGGGGAGCTGTTTTTT. It specifies CASSLRGGAVNTGELFF.